Sequencing of this T cell receptor (beta chain) was carried out in a study of blood T cell repertoires in COVID-19. Overall study: Samples of COVID-19 (acute and convalescent) were obtained from the United States, Italy and Spain.

Authors' processing steps: Reference gene primer amplification yielded estimated nucleated cell counts. Assay: immunoSEQ multiplex PCR; the TCRdb copy retains only in-frame clones and omits some. D and trimming come from the DNA, and the V and J calls and clone size come from that table. The sample has under 250,000 clones, around nine tenths seen once. Concerning this clone: A read error may account for a junction end that differs from germline.

CDR3 size: 13 residues. Germline assignment: CDR1 SGHRS and CDR2 YFSETQ. The J gene is TRBJ1-3, the V gene TRBV5-1; TRBD1 matches at 8 bases. This clonotype originated in a woman aged 55-69 years who had recovered from COVID-19. The specimen was peripheral blood. The CDR3 reads CASSPGQGSTIYF. The CDR3 DNA sequence: TGCGCCAGCAGCCCCGGACAGGGAAGCACCATATATTTT.